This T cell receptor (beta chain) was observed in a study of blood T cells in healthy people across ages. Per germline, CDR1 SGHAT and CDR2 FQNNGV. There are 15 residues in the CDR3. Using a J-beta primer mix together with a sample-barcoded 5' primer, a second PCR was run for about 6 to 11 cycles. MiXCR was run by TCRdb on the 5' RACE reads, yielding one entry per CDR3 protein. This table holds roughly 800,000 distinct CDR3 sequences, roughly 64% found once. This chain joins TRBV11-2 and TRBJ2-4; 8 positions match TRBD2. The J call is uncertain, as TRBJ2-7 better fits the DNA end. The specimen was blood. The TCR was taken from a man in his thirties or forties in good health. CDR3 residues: CASSSLGLATYEQYF. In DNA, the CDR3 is TGTGCCAGCAGCTCACTAGGACTAGCAACCTACGAGCAGTACTTC.